This entry features one T cell receptor (beta chain) sequence. No antigen is known for it. Other DNA sequences in the sample encode the same CDR3. V shed 10 bases, J shed 2 bases, and the junction held 3 bases outside the gene matches. Germline V gives CDR1 MNHEY, CDR2 SVGAGI. The length of the CDR3 is 12 residues. This sample stems from a study of shared clonotypes between healthy human individuals. Clones were read by immunoSEQ multiplex PCR, and TCRdb kept only the in-frame ones, dropping some. The data show 800,000 to 1,200,000 clones, with 78% seen just once and approximately 0.5% held by the top ten. All of the donors resided in Nashville, Tennessee, and each was a Caucasian adult. Whole-study results and caveats: Rarefaction demonstrated incomplete sorted-subset sequencing despite large depth.

V usage is TRBV6-5 and J usage is TRBJ2-7; TRBD1 agrees at 9 bases. This receptor was taken from a man younger than 35 in good health. Some clones in this sample may be carry-over from other donors' samples. Sequencing was carried out using memory CD4+ T cells from PBMCs. Specified subset: CD45RA-negative fraction. The CDR3 loop is CATRQGAYEQYF. CDR3 DNA: TGTGCCACCAGACAGGGGGCCTACGAGCAGTACTTC.